Detailed here is one T cell receptor beta chain. Its specific antigen is unknown. There are no base qualities to consult, and no much larger clone falls within one base. The junction shows trimming of 5 bases on V and 3 bases on J, plus 13 bases between the germline ends. The CDR3 goes from the cysteine to the phenylalanine over 15 residues. Only the CDR3 part of the read is kept: 45 bases, read in frame from the first base. Via the germline V gene, CDR1 is MDHEN and CDR2 SYDVKM. The study profiled bulk TCR beta-chain repertoires in matched peripheral blood, tumor and adjacent normal breast tissue taken from about 15 patients with early-stage breast cancer. Before surgery, whole blood (roughly 4.5-11 mL) was collected into EDTA tubes and processed within 2 hours. Peripheral blood mononuclear cells were isolated by Ficoll-Paque centrifugation in SepMate-50 tubes. PBMCs were cryopreserved in around 90% FBS with around 10% DMSO in aliquots of roughly 1.8 to 4 million cells and stored in liquid nitrogen. The Qiagen AllPrep DNA/RNA Mini kit was used to extract genomic DNA.

Two independent genomic DNA replicates were amplified for each sample, with roughly 0.5 ug used for blood and about 1.5 ug for tumor or normal breast. Following the manufacturer's instructions, the ImmunoSeq Intro kit was used to carry out TCRB sequencing on genomic DNA. For absolute quantification, the 31-cycle multiplex PCR included proprietary primers along with spike-in control sequences. Single-end 150-bp reads were used to sequence an 87-bp fragment spanning the CDR3 and the flanking V and J genes. Seven samples, with two replicates for each sample, were multiplexed per lane of an Illumina MiSeq using version 3.0 chemistry. The authors' analysis ran thus. Raw data were processed with the vendor's proprietary pipeline, and both replicates were merged into a single result per sample. Clonotypes were defined as productive rearrangements sharing the V-gene family, CDR3 amino acid sequence and J-gene segment. Clonality was computed as 1 minus the normalized Shannon entropy (Pielou evenness) of TCRB abundances. T cell density was estimated as total templates divided by the number of input cells, with the number of input cells inferred from the DNA input amount. Total repertoire diversity and clonality were estimated with Recon using default parameters. A clonotype was considered tumor-enriched if its abundance in tumor exceeded 0.1% and was at least 32-fold higher than its abundance in normal breast. The table was pulled from immuneACCESS by TCRdb, which kept in-frame rearrangements only. Such tables lose some clones; where checked, under half of the loss comes from unresolved V genes, and the rest has no known cause. The V and J calls and clone size come from that table; D and trimming were worked out from the DNA. The sample table records just over 70,000 clones; around 80% of these occur just once. The top ten hold approximately 3.7% of the sample.

The data stem from a study of early stage breast cancer tumors (dated by TCRdb to about 2017). For the study in its entirety: Of the 15 or so invasive breast tumors, about a dozen were found to be estrogen receptor-positive, progesterone receptor-positive and HER2-negative. Across all samples, a few million templates representing approximately 1 million unique clonotypes were detected. Eight of the 12 ER+/PR+/HER2- tumors were invasive ductal carcinomas, while the other four were invasive lobular carcinomas. A read coverage of roughly 10-fold per sample was achieved on average. Study-level results and caveats: Sequencing bulk genomic DNA from unsorted cells could not capture chain pairing or functional markers like CD4, CD8 and FOXP3. Analysis by tumor subtype was prevented by the small cohort size. Enriched TCRB sequences shared across patients were mostly commonly generated sequences, unlikely to play an important role in the tumor microenvironment. Repertoires from blood and normal breast were more alike than repertoires from blood and tumor, and in about 90% of the 16 patients, comparing each tissue with blood separated tumor from normal. Compared with adjacent normal breast tissue, tumors had around 2.6-fold higher T cell density and higher clonality.

Sequenced: blood. The sequence links TRBV28 to TRBJ1-4, with the D gene not clear enough to name. This TCR was recovered from a person between 55 and 69 years old with breast cancer. The DNA is as follows: TGTGCCAGCAGTCTGTGGACGGCTGCTAATGAAAAACTGTTTTTT. It translates as CASSLWTAANEKLFF.